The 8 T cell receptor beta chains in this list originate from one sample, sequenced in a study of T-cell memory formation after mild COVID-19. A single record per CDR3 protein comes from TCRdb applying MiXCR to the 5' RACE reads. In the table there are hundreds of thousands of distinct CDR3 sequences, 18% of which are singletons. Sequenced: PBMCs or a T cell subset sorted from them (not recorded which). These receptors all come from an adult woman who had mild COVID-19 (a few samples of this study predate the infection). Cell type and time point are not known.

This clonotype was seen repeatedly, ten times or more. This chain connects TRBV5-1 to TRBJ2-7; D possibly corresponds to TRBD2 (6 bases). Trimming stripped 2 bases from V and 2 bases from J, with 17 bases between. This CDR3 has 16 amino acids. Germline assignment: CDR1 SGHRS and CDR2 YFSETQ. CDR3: CASSFGGLPNTYEQYF. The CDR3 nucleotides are TGCGCCAGCAGCTTCGGGGGACTTCCGAACACCTACGAGCAGTACTTC.

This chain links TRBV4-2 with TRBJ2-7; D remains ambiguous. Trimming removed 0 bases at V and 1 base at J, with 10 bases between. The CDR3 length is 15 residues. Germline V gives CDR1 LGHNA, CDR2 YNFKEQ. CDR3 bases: TGTGCCAGCAGCCAAGATCTTGGCAAGTCCTACGAGCAGTACTTC. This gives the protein CASSQDLGKSYEQYF.

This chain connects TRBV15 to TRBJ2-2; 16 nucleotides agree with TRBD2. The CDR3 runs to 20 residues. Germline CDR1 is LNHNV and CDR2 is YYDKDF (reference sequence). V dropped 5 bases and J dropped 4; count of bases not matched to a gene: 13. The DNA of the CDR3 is TGTGCCACCAGCCCCACGGGGGGACTAGCGGGAGGGCCGATCACCGGGGAGCTGTTTTTT. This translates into CATSPTGGLAGGPITGELFF. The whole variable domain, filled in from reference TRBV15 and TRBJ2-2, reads DAMVIQNPRYQVTQFGKPVTLSCSQTLNHNVMYWYQQKSSQAPKLLFHYYDKDFNNEADTPDNFQSRRPNTSFCFLDIRSPGLGDTAMYLCATSPTGGLAGGPITGELFFGEGSRLTVL.

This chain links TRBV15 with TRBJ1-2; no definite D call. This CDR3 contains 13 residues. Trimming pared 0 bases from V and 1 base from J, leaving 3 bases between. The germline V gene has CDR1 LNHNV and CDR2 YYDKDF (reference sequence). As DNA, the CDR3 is TGTGCCACCAGCAGAGACCGTAACTATGGCTACACCTTC. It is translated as CATSRDRNYGYTF.

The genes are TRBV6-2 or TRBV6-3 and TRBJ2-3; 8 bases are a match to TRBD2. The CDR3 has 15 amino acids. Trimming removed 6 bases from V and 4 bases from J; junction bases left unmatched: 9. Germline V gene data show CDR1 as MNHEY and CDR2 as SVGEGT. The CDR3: CASSHGGAFADTQYF. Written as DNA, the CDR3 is TGTGCCAGCAGCCACGGGGGGGCCTTCGCAGATACGCAGTATTTT.

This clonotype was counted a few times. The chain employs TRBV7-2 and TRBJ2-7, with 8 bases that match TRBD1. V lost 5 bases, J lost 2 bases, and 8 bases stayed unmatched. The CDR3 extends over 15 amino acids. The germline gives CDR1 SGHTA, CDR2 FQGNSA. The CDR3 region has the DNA TGTGCCAGCAGCCCATACGGACAGGGAACCTACGAGCAGTACTTC. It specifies CASSPYGQGTYEQYF.

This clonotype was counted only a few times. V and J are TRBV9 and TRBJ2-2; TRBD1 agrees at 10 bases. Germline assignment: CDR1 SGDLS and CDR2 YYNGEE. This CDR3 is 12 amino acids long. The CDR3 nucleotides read TGTGCTGGACAGGGGGACACCGGGGAGCTGTTTTTT. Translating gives CAGQGDTGELFF.

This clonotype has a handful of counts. The CDR3 DNA sequence: TGTGCCAGCTCACCACCAGGGAACACCGGGGAGCTGTTTTTT. This sequence encodes CASSPPGNTGELFF. The J gene is TRBJ2-2, the V gene TRBV18; D is undetermined. Germline lookup yields CDR1 KGHSH and CDR2 LQKENI. The CDR3 length is 14 residues. Trimming cost V 0 bases and J 1 base, with 3 bases left between them.